The clone carrying this T cell receptor beta chain appeared a single time. Its antigen is still unknown. The germline gives CDR1 MNHEY, CDR2 SMNVEV (reference sequence). The CDR3 sequence is 14 residues long. Trimming cost V 7 bases and J 6 bases, with 18 bases left between them. Libraries were prepared by immunoSEQ multiplex PCR; TCRdb keeps only in-frame clonotypes and omits some of them. The profile shows around 110,000 clones, 85% to 95% of them singletons. This record belongs to a study of T cell responses to AZD1222 COVID-19 vaccine. On the study more broadly: The analysis combined second doses at about 4 or about 12 weeks. Study-wide results and limits: The donor group comprised mostly white British people and more females; the analysis possibly underestimated clonal diversity. Close to half of all spike-specific TCRs reportedly target regions of the variants that are unmutated. Sampling that yielded the repertoires occurred only after the peak T cell response.

This receptor was taken from an adult in good health. The sample here was peripheral blood, taken on day 0 of AZD1222 vaccination. The chain recombines TRBV27 with TRBJ1-2; a possible D gene is TRBD1 (6 bases). The CDR3 protein is CASKGGDSNNGYTF. The CDR3 DNA is TGTGCCAGCAAAGGGGGGGACTCAAATAATGGCTACACCTTC.